These 28 T cell receptor beta chains originate from one sample sequenced in a study of CD8+CD57+ T cells in acquired aplastic anemia. An expansion of CD8+CD57+ cells by flow cytometry had been shown in patients chosen for sequencing. Profiling that covered TCR beta VDJ and CDR3 relied on genomic DNA as its template. TCRdb independently ran MiXCR on the reads; one entry per CDR3 protein. The table records 200,000 to 300,000 distinct CDR3 sequences, 70% to 85% of them present only once. The specimen was sorted CD4+, CD8+, or CD8+CD57+ T cells (not recorded which) from PBMCs. Source of these receptors: a human donor with aplastic anemia.

This rearrangement joins TRBV15 to TRBJ2-7; D is uncertain. Germline CDR1 is LNHNV and CDR2 is YYDKDF (reference sequence). V was cut by 5 bases and J by 2 bases, with 10 bases left in between. The CDR3 loop spans 13 amino acids. The CDR3 DNA reads TGTGCCACCAGCGGGCGAGGCGCCTACGAGCAGTACTTC. Amino acids: CATSGRGAYEQYF.

The rearrangement links TRBV7-3 to TRBJ2-7; D unresolved. Germline CDR1 reads SGHTA; CDR2 reads FQGTGA. CDR3 size: 15 residues. Trimming removed 8 bases from V and 12 bases from J, with 29 bases in between. The DNA of the CDR3 is TGTGCCAGCTCAAGAGACGCCAACGCCGTTGAACACTGGTACTTC. Translating gives CASSRDANAVEHWYF.

The chain links TRBV25-1 to TRBJ1-5, with TRBD1 as a possible D gene (6 bases). The CDR3 runs to 15 residues. The V gene's germline CDR1 is MGHDK and CDR2 SYGVNS. V lost 1 base to trimming and J lost 5 bases, with 12 bases between them. CDR3 nucleotide sequence: TGTGCCAGCAGTGAATCTGCAGGGGCGGATCAGCCCCAGCATTTT. Translation: CASSESAGADQPQHF.

This clonotype occurred a few times. The V and J genes are TRBV7-8 and TRBJ1-2; D ambiguous. The germline V gene has CDR1 SGHVS and CDR2 FQNEAQ. Trimming stripped 3 bases from V and 10 bases from J, with 24 bases between. This CDR3 contains 16 residues. This CDR3 is CASSFDPDGPALSYTF. The CDR3 DNA sequence: TGTGCCAGCAGCTTTGATCCAGACGGGCCAGCCCTTTCCTACACCTTC.

Worth noting for this clonotype: A read error may account for a junction end that differs from germline. The rearrangement uses TRBV7-3 and TRBJ2-5, with a possible D match to TRBD2 (5 bases). CDR1 SGHTA and CDR2 FQGTGA come from the germline V gene. The CDR3 sequence is 14 residues long. CDR3 DNA: TGTGCCAGCAGCAGAAGCGGCGATCAAGAAACCCAGTACTTC. Its protein product is CASSRSGDQETQYF.

The rearrangement uses TRBV7-2 and TRBJ2-7, with D maybe TRBD1 (6 bases). V was pared by 3 bases and J by 10 bases, with 25 bases between. The CDR3 runs 16 residues. Germline CDR1 is SGHTA and CDR2 is FQGNSA. CDR3 sequence (DNA): TGTGCCAGCAGCTTGACAGGAGCCGCCGACTATGGCTACCAGTACTTC. Amino acid sequence: CASSLTGAADYGYQYF. Complete variable domain (other parts from reference TRBV7-2 and TRBJ2-7): GAGVSQSPSNKVTEKGKDVELRCDPISGHTALYWYRQSLGQGLEFLIYFQGNSAPDKSGLPSDRFSAERTGGSVSTLTIQRTQQEDSAVYLCASSLTGAADYGYQYFGPGTRLTVT.

The chain uses TRBV19 and TRBJ2-7, with 7 bases fitting TRBD1. The CDR3 is 18 amino acids. Looked up from germline, CDR1 is LNHDA and CDR2 is SQIVND (reference sequence). Losses at the gene ends were 9 bases for V and 1 base for J; bases not matched to a gene: 21. CDR3 residues: CASSIPPDGTALSYEQYV. In nucleotides, the CDR3 is TGTGCCAGCAGCATACCTCCAGACGGGACAGCCCTTTCCTACGAGCAGTACGTC.

Concerning this clonotype itself: A read error may account for a junction end that differs from germline. The chain joins TRBV24-1 to TRBJ2-1, with D possibly being TRBD2 (5 bases). The CDR3 loop spans 13 amino acids. From germline, CDR1 is KGHDR and CDR2 SFDVKD. The CDR3 sequence: CATSHELTGSLGF. DNA for the CDR3: TGTGCCACCAGTCACGAACTAACGGGGAGTCTGGGCTTC.

Details on this clonotype: Since no conserved phenylalanine or tryptophan closes the CDR3, a read error is the likely cause. It is unclear where the CDR3 begins or ends on the DNA, so no DNA is shown, and the CDR3 is as TCRdb lists it. V gene TRBV2 combines with J gene TRBJ2-5; no check of the table's D call, TRBD2, against the DNA was made. Counting both end residues, the CDR3 totals 15 amino acids. Germline loops: CDR1 SNHLY, CDR2 FYNNEI. CDR3 residues: CASRSSGTYTQTLCP.

The V and J genes are TRBV7-9 and TRBJ2-1, with a weak D call TRBD2 (5 bases). CDR3 length: 13 amino acids. V dropped 6 bases and J dropped 13 bases, with 19 bases sitting between them. The V gene's germline CDR1 is SEHNR and CDR2 FQNEAQ (reference sequence). CDR3 sequence: CASRAGVKGGQFF. In DNA, the CDR3 is TGTGCCAGCAGGGCCGGGGTTAAGGGTGGACAGTTCTTC.

The chain is built from TRBV2 and TRBJ2-1, with D possibly TRBD1 on 6 matching bases. Trimming pared 2 bases from V and 5 bases from J, leaving 10 bases between. The germline V gene has CDR1 SNHLY and CDR2 FYNNEI. The CDR3 runs 14 residues. CDR3 loop: CASSETQGNNEQFF. The CDR3 DNA reads as TGTGCCAGCAGTGAAACCCAGGGGAACAATGAGCAGTTCTTC.

This clonotype was seen only once. The rearrangement links TRBV7-8 to TRBJ2-3; 7 nucleotides match TRBD1. The CDR3 length is 16 residues. CDR1 is SGHVS and CDR2 is FQNEAQ in the germline V gene. The V gene end was trimmed by 5 bases and the J gene end by 12 bases; junction bases not matched to a gene: 20. The CDR3 nucleotides are TGTGCCAGCAGCCATGATCCAGACGGGACAGCACATTCCCAGTATTTT. This translates into CASSHDPDGTAHSQYF. The whole variable domain, remainder taken from reference TRBV7-8 and TRBJ2-3, is GAGVSQSPRYKVAKRGQDVALRCDPISGHVSLFWYQQALGQGPEFLTYFQNEAQLDKSGLPSDRFFAERPEGSVSTLKIQRTQQEDSAVYLCASSHDPDGTAHSQYFGPGTRLTVL.

In regard to this clonotype: One end of the junction is discordant with germline, which a read error may explain. J is TRBJ2-7 and V is TRBV7-9, with a weak D call TRBD2 (5 bases). This CDR3 spans 15 amino acids. The germline gives CDR1 SEHNR, CDR2 FQNEAQ (reference sequence). Here the CDR3 DNA reads TGCGCCAGCAGCCCAGGCGGCTACGGGAATGAGGAGCAGTACTTC. Amino acid sequence: CASSPGGYGNEEQYF.

A note on this clonotype: Lacking the conserved final phenylalanine or tryptophan, this CDR3 likely reflects a read error. The DNA is omitted, as the CDR3 cannot be located on it reliably, and the CDR3 follows TCRdb's listing. This chain connects TRBV7-9 to TRBJ2-2; TRBD1, the table's D call, was not compared with the DNA. Germline CDR1 is SEHNR and CDR2 is FQNEAQ (reference sequence). The CDR3 sequence runs 12 residues, both termini included. The CDR3 sequence: CASSLVRGHLLH.

The chain uses TRBV7-3 and TRBJ1-5; 7 positions match TRBD1. The CDR3 extends over 15 amino acids. Per germline, CDR1 SGHTA and CDR2 FQGTGA. Trimming cost V 5 bases and J 11 bases; bases outside gene matches: 15. The chain's CDR3 is CASSPQGTRGETQHF. In DNA form, the CDR3 reads TGTGCCAGCAGCCCACAGGGGACCCGAGGAGAGACCCAGCATTTT.

This clonotype was seen a handful of times. The chain carries TRBV19 and TRBJ1-1, with TRBD1 matching 10 bases. Germline V gene sequence: CDR1 LNHDA, CDR2 SQIVND (reference sequence). The CDR3 runs to 15 residues. The V gene end was trimmed by 6 bases and the J gene end by 0 bases; junction bases not matched to a gene: 4. The chain's CDR3 is CASRWDRGLNTEAFF. CDR3 in DNA: TGTGCCAGTAGATGGGACAGGGGATTGAACACTGAAGCTTTCTTT.

About this clonotype itself: Compared with germline, one end of the junction differs, possibly owing to a read error. The rearrangement uses TRBV2 and TRBJ2-3; no definite D call. This CDR3 region has 12 residues. Germline V CDR1 and CDR2: SNHLY, FYNNEI. The CDR3 DNA reads as TGTGCCAGCAGCGTAGGTGCCGCTACGAAGTATTTT. Encoded protein: CASSVGAATKYF.

This clonotype occurred a few times. The J gene is TRBJ2-3, the V gene TRBV20-1, with 7 bases lining up with TRBD1. J was trimmed by 2 bases and V by 1 base; bases with no gene match: 18. The CDR3 has 19 residues. The germline gives CDR1 DFQATT, CDR2 SNEGSKA (reference sequence). The CDR3 reads CSARASGGTDRANTDTQYF. The CDR3 DNA reads TGCAGTGCTAGAGCCTCAGGGGGAACGGACAGAGCCAACACAGATACGCAGTATTTT.

Concerning this clonotype itself: It is unclear where the CDR3 begins or ends on the DNA, so no DNA is shown, and the CDR3 is as TCRdb lists it. This chain connects TRBV20-1 to TRBJ2-5; the table's D call TRBD2 went unverified against the DNA. Germline CDR1 is DFQATT and CDR2 is SNEGSKA (reference sequence). The CDR3 contains 21 residues when both ends are counted. The CDR3 sequence is CSFYICSARDHLAGGWDTQYF.

The chain recombines TRBV6-2 or TRBV6-3 with TRBJ2-7, with a tentative D call TRBD2 (5 bases). This CDR3 has 13 residues. V was shortened by 6 bases and J by 0 bases, with 9 bases between the two germline ends. Germline V lookup: CDR1 MNHEY, CDR2 SVGEGT. The CDR3 DNA follows: TGTGCCAGCAGGGCCACTAGCTCCTACGAGCAGTACTTC. Its translation is CASRATSSYEQYF.

The V gene is TRBV20-1, the J gene TRBJ1-2; 7 bases agree with TRBD1. V gave up 0 bases and J gave up 3 bases; unmatched junction bases: 4. Germline V lookup: CDR1 DFQATT, CDR2 SNEGSKA (reference sequence). CDR3 length: 14 residues. CDR3 residues: CSARDRDRDYGYTF. CDR3 in DNA: TGCAGTGCTAGAGACAGAGACAGGGACTATGGCTACACCTTC.

This clonotype has just one count. The gene calls are TRBV11-2 and TRBJ2-1, with 7 bases that match TRBD1. The length of the CDR3 is 15 residues. The germline V gene has CDR1 SGHAT and CDR2 FQNNGV. Trimming cost V 6 bases and J 1 base; bases outside gene matches: 6. CDR3 amino acids: CASSERQGSYNEQFF. The CDR3 region has the DNA TGTGCCAGCAGTGAACGACAGGGATCCTACAATGAGCAGTTCTTC. Complete variable domain (other parts from reference TRBV11-2 and TRBJ2-1): EAGVAQSPRYKIIEKRQSVAFWCNPISGHATLYWYQQILGQGPKLLIQFQNNGVVDDSQLPKDRFSAERLKGVDSTLKIQPAKLEDSAVYLCASSERQGSYNEQFFGPGTRLTVL.

CDR3 amino acids: CASSLAAIGGANVLTF. In DNA, the CDR3 is TGTGCCAGCTCATTAGCCGCCATCGGGGGGGCCAACGTCCTGACTTTC. The J gene is TRBJ2-6, the V gene TRBV7-3; unclear D gene. The CDR3 consists of 16 residues. Germline lookup yields CDR1 SGHTA and CDR2 FQGTGA. Trimming shortened V by 8 bases and J by 4 bases, and 18 bases separated the two germline ends.

The V gene is TRBV6-5, the J gene TRBJ1-2, with 7 bases matching TRBD1. This CDR3 region has 14 residues. V was clipped by 7 bases and J by 6 bases; unmatched bases: 11. Per germline, CDR1 MNHEY and CDR2 SVGAGI. The CDR3 is CASNDRVGHDGYTF. The DNA of the CDR3 is TGTGCCAGCAACGACAGGGTAGGGCATGATGGCTACACCTTC.

This clonotype was recorded once. This sequence joins TRBV11-1 and TRBJ2-3, with a possible D match to TRBD2 (5 bases). V was pared by 5 bases and J by 2 bases, with 17 bases between. The CDR3 sequence is 16 residues long. Germline CDR1 and CDR2: SGHAT and FQDESV (reference sequence). DNA of the CDR3: TGTGCCAGCAGCCAAGGACTGACGATTTCCACAGATACGCAGTATTTT. It yields the protein CASSQGLTISTDTQYF. Drawing the rest from reference TRBV11-1 and TRBJ2-3, the complete variable domain is EAEVAQSPRYKITEKSQAVAFWCDPISGHATLYWYRQILGQGPELLVQFQDESVVDDSQLPKDRFSAERLKGVDSTLKIQPAELGDSAMYLCASSQGLTISTDTQYFGPGTRLTVL.

CDR3 loop: CSANTPGPRDEQYF. The DNA for the CDR3 is TGCAGTGCTAACACCCCGGGACCCCGGGACGAGCAGTACTTC. The chain uses TRBV20-1 and TRBJ2-7; D is possibly TRBD1 or TRBD2 (5 bases each). Germline loops: CDR1 DFQATT, CDR2 SNEGSKA (reference sequence). CDR3 length equals 14 residues. V shed 4 bases and J shed 5 bases, with 18 bases lying between them.

The chain recombines TRBV25-1 with TRBJ2-3; D possibly corresponds to TRBD2 (7 bases). The germline V gene has CDR1 MGHDK and CDR2 SYGVNS. There are 18 residues in the CDR3. V was shortened by 6 bases and J by 1 base, with 23 bases between the two germline ends. In DNA, the CDR3 is TGTGCCAGCAGGGGGGGGGCATGTTGGGTTGGTGGCACAGATACGCAGTATTTT. It encodes CASRGGACWVGGTDTQYF. The full variable domain, rest sourced from reference TRBV25-1 and TRBJ2-3, is EADIYQTPRYLVIGTGKKITLECSQTMGHDKMYWYQQDPGMELHLIHYSYGVNSTEKGDLSSESTVSRIRTEHFPLTLESARPSHTSQYLCASRGGACWVGGTDTQYFGPGTRLTVL.

The chain combines TRBV7-9 with TRBJ2-1; TRBD2 is a possible D gene (7 bases). Germline-derived CDR1 and CDR2 are SEHNR and FQNEAQ (reference sequence). The CDR3 is made up of 16 amino acids. V dropped 5 bases and J dropped 12 bases, with 26 bases sitting between them. CDR3 protein: CASSHNPGGPNTGQFF. CDR3 coding DNA: TGTGCCAGCAGCCACAATCCCGGGGGGCCGAACACCGGGCAGTTCTTC.